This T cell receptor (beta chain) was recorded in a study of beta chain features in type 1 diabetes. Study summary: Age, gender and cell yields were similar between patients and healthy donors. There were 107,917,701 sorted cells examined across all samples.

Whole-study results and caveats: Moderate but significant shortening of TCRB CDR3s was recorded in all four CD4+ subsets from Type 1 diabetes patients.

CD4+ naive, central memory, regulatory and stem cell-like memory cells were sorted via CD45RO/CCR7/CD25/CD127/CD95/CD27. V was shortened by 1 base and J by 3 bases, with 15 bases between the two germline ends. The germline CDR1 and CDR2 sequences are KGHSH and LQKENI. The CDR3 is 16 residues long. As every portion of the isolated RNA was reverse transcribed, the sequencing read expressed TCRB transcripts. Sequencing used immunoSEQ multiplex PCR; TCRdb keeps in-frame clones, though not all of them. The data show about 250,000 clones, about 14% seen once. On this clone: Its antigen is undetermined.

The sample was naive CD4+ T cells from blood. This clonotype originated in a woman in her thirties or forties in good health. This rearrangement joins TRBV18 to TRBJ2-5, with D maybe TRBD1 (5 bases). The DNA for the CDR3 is TGTGCCAGCTCACCACTTGCAGGGTGGTCGGAAGAGACCCAGTACTTC. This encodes CASSPLAGWSEETQYF.